Reported below is one TCR beta chain. Its antigen is unknown. The source of the sample is a study of shared clonotypes between healthy human individuals. Points from the study as a whole: When naive CD4 clonotypes were compared across a few donors, roughly 4.9% were shared.

Trimming cost V 1 base and J 8 bases, with 11 bases left between them. Germline loops: CDR1 SEHNR, CDR2 FQNEAQ (reference sequence). CDR3 length: 13 amino acids. Measured with immunoSEQ multiplex PCR; TCRdb has only the in-frame clones, and not every one. The data show roughly 2,000,000 clones, with about 95% seen just once and more than 0.95% held by the top ten. Naive CD8 cells lacked CD45RO, underwent positive selection for CCR7 and left out terminally differentiated effector memory CD45RA+ cells. The chain combines TRBV7-9 with TRBJ1-1; D is unclear. The source is a man aged 18-30 years in good health. Specimen: naive CD8+ T cells sorted from blood. CDR3 in DNA: TGTGCCAGCAGCTTAGAAGGCGGCGCGGAAGCTTTCTTT. This translates into CASSLEGGAEAFF. Filled out from reference TRBV7-9 and TRBJ1-1, the complete variable domain reads DTGVSQNPRHKITKRGQNVTFRCDPISEHNRLYWYRQTLGQGPEFLTYFQNEAQLEKSRLLSDRFSAERPKGSFSTLEIQRTEQGDSAMYLCASSLEGGAEAFFGQGTRLTVV.